This is a list of T cell receptor beta chains from one sample in a study of early T cells in non-severe SARS-CoV-2 infection. MiXCR was run by TCRdb on the 5' RACE reads, yielding one entry per CDR3 protein. The top ten hold 4% to 5% of the sample, which has about 60,000 distinct CDR3 sequences, approximately 12% seen once. Sequenced: whole blood. These receptors originate from an adult who was a healthcare worker with PCR-confirmed SARS-CoV-2 infection or an uninfected control (not recorded which). CDR3s include the opening cysteine and the closing phenylalanine or tryptophan. A D gene is named only where the DNA matches it firmly. A row's size may be missing; if present it is once, few, many or a size class.

J gene | D gene | clone size | V gene | CDR3 protein | CDR3 DNA
TRBJ2-7 | - | many | TRBV7-2 | CASSLGGGALPYEQYF | TGTGCCAGCAGCTTAGGTGGGGGGGCCCTCCCCTACGAGCAGTACTTC
TRBJ2-1 | - | many | TRBV5-6 | CASSLESSYNEQFF | TGTGCCAGCAGCTTGGAGAGCTCCTACAATGAGCAGTTCTTC
TRBJ1-1 | TRBD1 | many | TRBV14 | CASSEQLQGGTEAFF | TGTGCCAGCAGCGAACAGTTACAGGGGGGGACTGAAGCTTTCTTT
TRBJ2-5 | - | many | TRBV11-2 | CASSRDPRETQYF | TGTGCCAGCAGCCGGGACCCCCGAGAGACCCAGTACTTC
TRBJ1-4 | TRBD1 | - | TRBV4-3 | CASSQGGTENEKLFF | TGCGCCAGCAGCCAAGGCGGGACAGAGAATGAAAAACTGTTTTTT
TRBJ1-1 | - | few | TRBV12-3/TRBV12-4 | CASSLGALTEAFF | TGTGCCAGCAGTTTAGGAGCCCTGACTGAAGCTTTCTTT
TRBJ2-2 | TRBD2 | many | TRBV11-2 | CASSWTSDGELFF | TGTGCCAGCAGCTGGACTAGCGACGGGGAGCTGTTTTTT
TRBJ2-7 | - | few | TRBV7-2 | CASSLAPGPLGEQYF | TGTGCCAGCAGCTTAGCTCCGGGACCATTGGGGGAGCAGTACTTC
TRBJ2-1 | - | few | TRBV5-1 | CASSLGRSFEQFF | TGCGCCAGCAGCTTGGGCAGATCCTTCGAGCAGTTCTTC
TRBJ2-4 | - | many | TRBV6-5 | CASSRGPTENIQYF | TGTGCCAGCAGTCGGGGGCCTACGGAAAACATTCAGTACTTC
TRBJ2-3 | - | few | TRBV5-6 | CASSLPDRVAGDTQYF | TGTGCCAGCAGCTTACCCGACAGAGTCGCGGGCGATACGCAGTATTTT
TRBJ1-4 | TRBD1 | many | TRBV27 | CASGSHTGGGEKLFF | TGTGCCAGCGGGTCCCATACAGGGGGTGGAGAAAAACTGTTTTTT
TRBJ2-7 | - | - | TRBV20-1 | CSATDSPYEQYF | TGCAGTGCCACGGACAGCCCCTACGAGCAGTACTTC
TRBJ2-7 | TRBD1 | few | TRBV11-2 | CASSGQGAYEQYF | TGTGCCAGCAGCGGACAGGGGGCCTACGAGCAGTACTTC
TRBJ1-5 | - | many | TRBV2 | CASRQGRNQPQHF | TGTGCCAGCAGACAGGGTCGCAATCAGCCCCAGCATTTT
TRBJ1-1 | - | many | TRBV5-6 | CASSFLVREKEAFF | TGTGCCAGCAGCTTCTTGGTAAGGGAGAAAGAAGCTTTCTTT
TRBJ2-3 | TRBD2 | many | TRBV29-1 | CSVSGGELTDTQYF | TGCAGCGTTTCCGGGGGGGAGCTCACAGATACGCAGTATTTT
TRBJ2-7 | - | - | TRBV6-5 | CASSYNLDSSYEQYF | TGTGCCAGCAGTTACAACCTGGACAGCTCCTACGAGCAGTACTTC
TRBJ2-3 | TRBD1 | many | TRBV5-5 | CASSSRQGLADTQYF | TGTGCCAGCAGCTCGAGACAGGGTCTGGCAGATACGCAGTATTTT
TRBJ1-2 | - | many | TRBV3-1 | CASSPLPTESTYGYTF | TGTGCCAGCAGCCCACTACCGACAGAGTCGACCTATGGCTACACCTTC
TRBJ2-6 | - | many | TRBV5-1 | CASSLGGFTGANVLTF | TGCGCCAGCAGCTTGGGAGGGTTTACGGGGGCCAACGTCCTGACTTTC
TRBJ2-3 | TRBD2 | many | TRBV6-2/TRBV6-3 | CASSAPSSGGMADTQYF | TGTGCCAGCAGTGCTCCCTCCAGCGGGGGGATGGCAGATACGCAGTATTTT
TRBJ2-5 | - | - | TRBV12-3/TRBV12-4 | CASSLGAPVETQYF | TGTGCCAGCAGTTTAGGTGCCCCCGTAGAGACCCAGTACTTC
TRBJ1-2 | - | - | TRBV2 | CASSERGYGYTF | TGTGCCAGCAGTGAGAGGGGTTATGGCTACACCTTC
TRBJ1-1 | - | few | TRBV7-9 | CASSLVGAGPGGTEAFF | TGTGCCAGCAGCTTAGTGGGGGCAGGCCCGGGAGGCACTGAAGCTTTCTTT
TRBJ2-7 | - | - | TRBV29-1 | CSVRTYYEQYF | TGCAGCGTTAGGACCTATTACGAGCAGTACTTC
TRBJ1-4 | - | many | TRBV7-2 | CASRRGRTNEKLFF | TGTGCCAGCAGACGAGGACGGACTAATGAAAAACTGTTTTTT
TRBJ2-3 | - | - | TRBV18 | CASSPGQGTDTQYF | TGTGCCAGCTCACCCGGGCAGGGCACAGATACGCAGTATTTT
TRBJ2-5 | TRBD1 | - | TRBV20-1 | CSAGTDQETQYF | TGCAGTGCCGGGACAGATCAAGAGACCCAGTACTTC
TRBJ2-3 | TRBD2 | few | TRBV28 | CASSWEAGADSDTQYF | TGTGCCAGCAGTTGGGAAGCGGGAGCCGATAGTGATACGCAGTATTTT
TRBJ2-7 | - | - | TRBV20-1 | CSARGTAYYEQYF | TGCAGTGCTAGGGGCACCGCTTACTACGAGCAGTACTTC
TRBJ2-2 | - | many | TRBV29-1 | CSVETRRTGELFF | TGCAGCGTTGAAACTAGACGGACCGGGGAGCTGTTTTTT
TRBJ1-4 | TRBD1 | - | TRBV6-5 | CASTTGQGNEKLFF | TGTGCCAGCACTACGGGACAGGGGAATGAAAAACTGTTTTTT
TRBJ2-1 | TRBD2 | few | TRBV18 | CASSPPGGGITYNEQFF | TGTGCCAGCTCACCACCCGGCGGGGGGATAACTTACAATGAGCAGTTCTTC
TRBJ1-1 | TRBD1 | many | TRBV20-1 | CSAHPSDRSAAVAFF | TGCAGTGCTCACCCATCGGACAGGTCGGCCGCGGTGGCTTTCTTT
TRBJ1-1 | TRBD1 | many | TRBV13 | CASSFRDSSRTEAFF | TGTGCCAGCAGCTTCCGGGACAGCTCGAGGACTGAAGCTTTCTTT
TRBJ1-2 | - | - | TRBV5-6 | CASSLFRGEDGYTF | TGTGCCAGCAGCTTGTTCCGGGGAGAGGATGGCTACACCTTC
TRBJ2-1 | - | - | TRBV28 | CASSFQGYNEQFF | TGTGCCAGCAGTTTCCAGGGCTACAATGAGCAGTTCTTC
TRBJ2-7 | - | - | TRBV20-1 | CSVTFPGHGSPREQYF | TGCAGTGTCACCTTCCCGGGACACGGATCCCCCCGCGAGCAGTACTTC
TRBJ1-2 | TRBD1 | - | TRBV19 | CASSRQGWGYTF | TGTGCCAGTAGCCGACAGGGCTGGGGCTACACCTTC
TRBJ2-3 | - | many | TRBV6-2/TRBV6-3 | CASSSYLRGTITDTQYF | TGTGCCAGCAGCTCCTACCTCAGGGGGACTATCACAGATACGCAGTATTTT
TRBJ1-1 | - | many | TRBV7-9 | CASSPEAGATEAFF | TGTGCCAGCAGCCCGGAAGCGGGGGCAACTGAAGCTTTCTTT
TRBJ1-2 | - | few | TRBV30 | CAWSISRGGYTF | TGTGCCTGGAGCATATCCAGGGGTGGCTACACCTTC
TRBJ2-5 | - | - | TRBV7-9 | CASSLLEGETQYF | TGTGCCAGCAGCTTACTAGAGGGGGAGACCCAGTACTTC
TRBJ2-7 | - | - | TRBV3-1 | CASSQVGSEQYF | TGTGCCAGCAGCCAAGTCGGGAGCGAGCAGTACTTC
TRBJ2-7 | TRBD1 | - | TRBV27 | CASQRTGGYEQYF | TGTGCCAGCCAAAGGACAGGGGGCTACGAGCAGTACTTC
TRBJ1-4 | - | few | TRBV30 | CACVVTNEKLFF | TGTGCCTGCGTTGTGACTAATGAAAAACTGTTTTTT
TRBJ2-5 | - | many | TRBV10-3 | CAIRDYGEETQYF | TGTGCCATCAGGGATTATGGGGAAGAGACCCAGTACTTC
TRBJ1-6 | - | - | TRBV12-3/TRBV12-4 | CASGGTLGTTNSPLHF | TGTGCCAGCGGAGGGACTCTCGGGACAACAAATTCACCCCTCCACTTT
TRBJ2-5 | - | - | TRBV11-2 | CASSHQTAEETQYF | TGTGCCAGCAGCCATCAGACAGCAGAAGAGACCCAGTACTTC
TRBJ2-5 | TRBD2 | many | TRBV11-2 | CASSLDGLADQETQYF | TGTGCCAGCAGCTTAGATGGGCTAGCGGATCAAGAGACCCAGTACTTC
TRBJ2-7 | - | few | TRBV18 | CASSPWTDPYEQYF | TGTGCCAGCTCACCCTGGACGGACCCCTACGAGCAGTACTTC
TRBJ2-2 | - | few | TRBV9 | CASSVTRSNTGELFF | TGTGCCAGCAGCGTAACTCGATCGAACACCGGGGAGCTGTTTTTT